This T cell receptor (beta chain) was documented in a study of T cells in localized non-small cell lung cancer. Study results and caveats: Higher blood T cell density went with longer overall survival. Researchers found a median around 50 of the top 100 tumor clones in adjacent lung.

Some clones are missing from TCRdb's copy, which holds only in-frame ones; the method was immunoSEQ multiplex PCR. The repertoire holds tens of thousands of clones, with over 80% as singletons. About this clone: What it recognizes is unknown.

The CDR3 is made up of 15 amino acids. Trimming removed 7 bases from V and 1 base from J; junction bases left unmatched: 8. Germline CDR1 and CDR2: SNHLY and FYNNEI. The V and J genes are TRBV2 and TRBJ1-1; TRBD1 aligns across 8 bases. The sequences come from peripheral blood, collected before any cancer treatment. This clonotype was obtained from a man aged 40 to 70 with stage I squamous cell lung carcinoma. The CDR3 loop is CASNLGDRRNTEAFF. The CDR3 bases are TGTGCCAGCAATTTGGGGGACAGGAGGAACACTGAAGCTTTCTTT.